The present T cell receptor (beta chain) was sequenced within a study of blood T cell repertoires in COVID-19. About the study: Sites in the United States, Italy and Spain provided acute and convalescent COVID-19 samples. T cells, B-cell-depleted T cells, or PBMCs provided the cDNA or gDNA that served as material.

TCRdb's table, derived via immunoSEQ multiplex PCR, lists solely in-frame clones and lacks some. The sample has 250,000 or so clones, roughly 84% seen once; the top ten hold around 3.6%. This CDR3 has 14 amino acids. The V segment lost 7 bases and the J segment 9 bases; nucleotides outside the gene matches: 7. Germline V gene data show CDR1 as MNHEY and CDR2 as SVGAGI. Participants, 18 to 89 years old, spanned around 25 US areas. Participants had their cohort set by participant-reported clinical history. This chain joins TRBV6-5 and TRBJ1-6; 9 bases line up with TRBD1. This receptor was identified in a man aged 50-60 years who had recovered from COVID-19. Specimen: PBMCs or T cells enriched from blood (not recorded which). The CDR3 loop reads CASTGTGRASPLHF. The CDR3 DNA reads TGTGCCAGCACCGGGACAGGGAGGGCTTCACCCCTCCACTTT.